A single sample is the source of the 28 T cell receptor beta chains below, sequenced in a study of T-cell memory formation after mild COVID-19. MiXCR, applied by TCRdb to the 5' RACE reads, yields one record per CDR3 protein. The sample includes some 190,000 distinct CDR3 sequences, roughly 18% seen only once; the top ten take 2.4%. Sequencing input: PBMCs or a T cell subset sorted from them (not recorded which). The source of these receptors is an adult woman who had mild COVID-19 (a few samples of this study predate the infection). Cell type and time point are not known.

This clonotype was counted between two and nine times. The chain recombines TRBV12-3 or TRBV12-4 with TRBJ1-2, with 7 bases aligning to TRBD1. V trimming: 5 bases; J trimming: 6 bases; junction bases outside the gene matches: 9. The CDR3 consists of 14 residues. The CDR3: CASSPTGSVDGYTF. The DNA of the CDR3 is TGTGCCAGCAGTCCGACAGGGAGTGTTGATGGCTACACCTTC.

The chain employs TRBV7-9 and TRBJ2-2; 10 nucleotides align to TRBD2. The V segment lost 5 bases and the J segment 0 bases; nucleotides outside the gene matches: 3. CDR1 is SEHNR and CDR2 is FQNEAQ in the germline V gene (reference sequence). The length of the CDR3 is 16 residues. The CDR3 sequence: CASSPGLAANTGELFF. The CDR3 DNA sequence: TGTGCCAGCAGCCCCGGACTAGCGGCGAACACCGGGGAGCTGTTTTTT.

In its sample, this clonotype was seen a few times. This chain links TRBV12-3 or TRBV12-4 with TRBJ1-2; no reliable D call. Trimming left V 4 bases short and J 5 bases short, with 8 bases between. The CDR3 sequence is 12 residues long. The CDR3 DNA follows: TGTGCCAGCAGTTCTTCACCTTATGGCTACACCTTC. Its translation: CASSSSPYGYTF.

This clonotype was seen a few times. The chain carries TRBV12-3 or TRBV12-4 and TRBJ2-3, with D perhaps matching TRBD1 (6 bases). The V and J ends lost 2 bases and 2 bases respectively, with 14 bases between them. The CDR3 length is 16 residues. The CDR3 sequence: CASSLSGGASTDTQYF. The CDR3 region has the DNA TGTGCCAGCAGTTTATCTGGGGGCGCCTCCACAGATACGCAGTATTTT.

The rearrangement joins TRBV2 to TRBJ2-3, with D uncertain. The CDR3 consists of 12 residues. Germline V gene lookup returns CDR1 SNHLY and CDR2 FYNNEI. The V gene lost 2 bases and the J gene lost 5 bases, with 5 bases spanning the gap. The CDR3 region has the DNA TGTGCCAGCAGTGAACTCGAAGATACGCAGTATTTT. Translated: CASSELEDTQYF.

The chain carries TRBV6-6 and TRBJ2-5, with TRBD2 matching over 9 bases. After removal of 2 bases from V and 1 base from J, the junction contained 2 bases not matched to a gene. The CDR3 extends over 15 amino acids. Germline lookup yields CDR1 MNHNY and CDR2 SVGAGI (reference sequence). CDR3 sequence: CASSYLAGTQETQYF. The CDR3 DNA is TGTGCCAGCAGTTACCTAGCGGGGACCCAAGAGACCCAGTACTTC.

This sequence joins TRBV7-2 and TRBJ1-4; 8 bases are shared with TRBD1. Trimming took 6 bases from V and 5 from J; bases not matched to a gene: 8. Per germline, CDR1 SGHTA and CDR2 FQGNSA. There are 15 residues in the CDR3. CDR3: CASSLSQGANEKLFF. The DNA of the CDR3 is TGTGCCAGCAGTCTTAGTCAGGGGGCAAATGAAAAACTGTTTTTT. Full variable domain (missing parts from reference TRBV7-2 and TRBJ1-4): GAGVSQSPSNKVTEKGKDVELRCDPISGHTALYWYRQSLGQGLEFLIYFQGNSAPDKSGLPSDRFSAERTGGSVSTLTIQRTQQEDSAVYLCASSLSQGANEKLFFGSGTQLSVL.

This clonotype turned up a few times. The chain has TRBV20-1 and TRBJ2-3, with D uncertain. The V end lost 7 bases, the J end lost 5 bases, and 13 bases lay between the germline ends. The CDR3 runs 12 residues. The germline gives CDR1 DFQATT, CDR2 SNEGSKA (reference sequence). CDR3 sequence reads: CSVPFRVDTQYF. DNA for the CDR3: TGCAGTGTTCCTTTTAGGGTAGATACGCAGTATTTT.

V and J are TRBV7-6 and TRBJ2-5, with no clear D. Germline V gene lookup returns CDR1 SGHVS and CDR2 FNYEAQ. V was pared by 5 bases and J by 5 bases, with 6 bases between. The CDR3 loop spans 11 amino acids. The CDR3 region has the DNA TGTGCCAGCAGCCCGATCGAGACCCAGTACTTC. Protein product: CASSPIETQYF.

The genes are TRBV12-3 or TRBV12-4 and TRBJ1-3; tentatively, D is TRBD1 (6 bases). This CDR3 spans 14 amino acids. V lost 8 bases, J lost 4 bases, and 15 bases lay in between. The CDR3 sequence: CASLDGGRGNTIYF. As DNA, the CDR3 is TGTGCCAGCCTAGACGGGGGGCGCGGAAACACCATATATTTT.

This clonotype has only a few counts. V gene TRBV29-1 combines with J gene TRBJ2-1; D possibly corresponds to TRBD1 (6 bases). CDR3 length: 14 amino acids. V gave up 6 bases and J gave up 2 bases, with 14 bases separating them. Germline assignment: CDR1 SQVTM and CDR2 ANQGSEA. The CDR3 here is CSVNTGMAYNEQFF. DNA for the CDR3: TGCAGCGTAAATACAGGGATGGCCTACAATGAGCAGTTCTTC.

This clonotype was counted between two and nine times. The chain carries TRBV3-1 and TRBJ1-1; TRBD1 matches 10 bases. V lost 4 bases and J lost 4; bases outside the gene matches: 12. Germline-derived CDR1 and CDR2 are LGHDT and YNNKEL (reference sequence). The CDR3 contains 17 residues. The CDR3 DNA reads TGTGCCAGCAGCCCGAATATCAGGACAGGGGGATTCACTGAAGCTTTCTTT. Encoded protein: CASSPNIRTGGFTEAFF.

V is TRBV27 and J is TRBJ2-3; TRBD2 matches 14 bases. The CDR3 is 17 residues long. Germline V CDR1 and CDR2: MNHEY, SMNVEV (reference sequence). Trimming cost V 5 bases and J 1 base; bases outside gene matches: 5. CDR3 bases: TGTGCCAGCAGTACCAGGACTAGCGGGAGGCGCACAGATACGCAGTATTTT. Translated: CASSTRTSGRRTDTQYF.

This clonotype has a handful of counts. This chain links TRBV7-2 with TRBJ1-5; TRBD1 might be the D (6 bases). With 6 bases removed from V and 3 bases from J, the gap between germline ends came to 15 bases. The germline V gene encodes CDR1 SGHTA and CDR2 FQGNSA. This CDR3 has 15 amino acids. This CDR3 is CASSKQGVSNQPQHF. The CDR3 DNA follows: TGTGCCAGCAGTAAACAGGGAGTCTCCAATCAGCCCCAGCATTTT.

In its sample, this clonotype was seen a few times. The junction shows a germline mismatch at one end, possibly a read error. Here the CDR3 reads CASSQEVPTAELFF. The CDR3 nucleotides are TGTGCCAGCAGCCAAGAAGTCCCGACCGCGGAGCTGTTTTTT. The genes are TRBV3-1 and TRBJ2-2; D call uncertain. This CDR3 contains 14 residues. Per germline, CDR1 LGHDT and CDR2 YNNKEL (reference sequence). The full variable domain, with the rest looked up from reference TRBV3-1 and TRBJ2-2, is DTAVSQTPKYLVTQMGNDKSIKCEQNLGHDTMYWYKQDSKKFLKIMFSYNNKELIINETVPNRFSPKSPDKAHLNLHINSLELGDSAVYFCASSQEVPTAELFFGEGSRLTVL.

In its sample, this clonotype was seen many times. DNA for the CDR3: TGTGCCAGCAGAACCCGACAGGGGCTTGGCAATGAGCAGTTCTTC. It encodes CASRTRQGLGNEQFF. The chain combines TRBV7-8 with TRBJ2-1; 8 nucleotides align to TRBD1. Losses at the gene ends were 6 bases for V and 6 bases for J; bases not matched to a gene: 10. CDR1 and CDR2 from the germline V gene are SGHVS and FQNEAQ. The CDR3 spans 15 residues.

The chain couples TRBV24-1 to TRBJ2-3, with TRBD2 matching 11 bases. The CDR3 totals 15 residues. V was clipped by 3 bases and J by 6 bases; unmatched bases: 4. The germline gives CDR1 KGHDR, CDR2 SFDVKD. CDR3 in amino acids: CATSDATSGKDTQYF. The CDR3 nucleotides read TGTGCCACCAGTGATGCGACTAGCGGGAAGGATACGCAGTATTTT.

Many counts were recorded for this clonotype. The chain carries TRBV29-1 and TRBJ2-3; 7 nucleotides align to TRBD1. The CDR3 contains 15 residues. CDR1 and CDR2 from the germline V gene are SQVTM and ANQGSEA. V trimming: 7 bases; J trimming: 0 bases; junction bases outside the gene matches: 10. The CDR3 sequence is CSGRKGASSTDTQYF. Written as DNA, the CDR3 is TGCAGCGGCCGTAAGGGGGCTTCTAGCACAGATACGCAGTATTTT.

V gene TRBV29-1 combines with J gene TRBJ2-1, with 11 bases lining up with TRBD2. The J segment lost 4 bases and the V segment lost 7 bases, leaving 9 bases of the junction unmatched. The CDR3 covers 15 residues. Looked up from germline, CDR1 is SQVTM and CDR2 is ANQGSEA. CDR3 nucleotides: TGCAGCGGCAACGCCGGGACTAGCGGTTACAATGAGCAGTTCTTC. It yields the protein CSGNAGTSGYNEQFF.

The CDR3 DNA reads as TGTGCCAGCAGCTCGATCCCCTTTGCTAGTCGGAACACCGGGGAGCTGTTTTTT. This sequence encodes CASSSIPFASRNTGELFF. The chain combines TRBV5-5 with TRBJ2-2; D remains unclear. V was cut by 3 bases and J by 1 base, with 19 bases left in between. The CDR3 spans 18 residues. Germline V CDR1 and CDR2: SGHKS, YYEKEE (reference sequence).

With respect to this clonotype: This may be a read error: a much more frequent sequence differs by one nucleotide. The chain employs TRBV11-2 and TRBJ2-5; a weak D match, TRBD2 (6 bases). The CDR3 sequence is 11 residues long. Germline assignment: CDR1 SGHAT and CDR2 FQNNGV. Trimming shortened V by 7 bases and J by 5 bases, and 8 bases separated the two germline ends. Written as DNA, the CDR3 is TGTGCCAGCACGGGGAGGGAGACCCAGTACTTC. Its translation is CASTGRETQYF.

This clonotype was counted only a few times. The chain couples TRBV12-3 or TRBV12-4 to TRBJ2-7; 14 bases fit TRBD2. The CDR3 consists of 13 residues. V dropped 7 bases and J dropped 9; count of bases not matched to a gene: 5. The CDR3 protein is CASIEGLAGAQYF. CDR3 coding DNA: TGTGCCAGCATCGAGGGACTAGCGGGGGCGCAGTACTTC.

The table lists this clonotype with a few counts. The chain recombines TRBV10-3 with TRBJ2-7; D assignment may be TRBD1 or TRBD2 (5 bases each). With 6 bases removed from V and 7 bases from J, the gap between germline ends came to 10 bases. CDR1 and CDR2 from the germline V gene are ENHRY and SYGVKD. This CDR3 is built from 11 residues. This CDR3 reads CAIRGEGEQYF. CDR3 bases: TGTGCCATCAGGGGCGAGGGGGAGCAGTACTTC.

This clonotype was seen only a few times. The chain is built from TRBV5-6 and TRBJ2-3; 8 bases fit TRBD1. The CDR3 has 17 residues. Germline V gene lookup returns CDR1 SGHDT and CDR2 YYEEEE. After removal of 6 bases from V and 3 bases from J, the junction contained 15 bases not matched to a gene. CDR3 bases: TGTGCCAGCATCCTGACAGGGGCCGCGCCAGGGACAGATACGCAGTATTTT. Translating gives CASILTGAAPGTDTQYF.

This clonotype came up a few times. The CDR3, as DNA: TGCAGTGCTAGTAGCGGAACCAAAGAGACCCAGTACTTC. Translation: CSASSGTKETQYF. The genes are TRBV20-1 and TRBJ2-5, with TRBD2 as a possible D gene (6 bases). The germline gives CDR1 DFQATT, CDR2 SNEGSKA (reference sequence). The CDR3 contains 13 residues. Trimming took 3 bases from V and 3 from J, leaving 11 bases between them.

In this sample, this clonotype turned up many times. The genes are TRBV6-5 and TRBJ1-5; D uncertain. Germline CDR1 MNHEY, CDR2 SVGAGI. This CDR3 is built from 14 residues. V was shortened by 6 bases and J by 3 bases, with 12 bases between the two germline ends. The CDR3 region is CASSKEYLNQPQHF. The CDR3 bases are TGTGCCAGCAGCAAGGAATATCTCAATCAGCCCCAGCATTTT.

This clonotype occurred a few times. The chain carries TRBV5-1 and TRBJ1-4, with 10 bases matching TRBD1. Per the germline V gene, CDR1 is SGHRS and CDR2 is YFSETQ. The ends lost 3 bases at V and 5 bases at J; junction bases unmatched: 7. This CDR3 has 16 residues. The CDR3 region has the DNA TGCGCCAGCAGCTACAACCCGGGACAGGGGAATGAAAAACTGTTTTTT. Residues: CASSYNPGQGNEKLFF.

V and J are TRBV21-1 and TRBJ2-7. TRBV21-1 is designated a pseudogene. CDR3 length equals 13 residues. This CDR3 reads CASTRPRPYEQYF. CDR3 in DNA: TGTGCCAGCACCAGACCAAGACCCTACGAGCAGTACTTC.